The source of this T cell receptor (beta chain) is a study of T cell responses to AZD1222 COVID-19 vaccine. Study at large: Pooled together were second doses at about 4 or about 12 weeks. Study-wide results and limits: The reported proportion of spike-specific TCRs targeting unmutated variant regions was nearly half. Baseline seropositivity characterized only a handful of AZD1222 recipients.

Sequencing was performed with immunoSEQ multiplex PCR; in TCRdb, only in-frame clones are kept and a portion is missing. The sample lists 100,000 to 150,000 clones, about nine tenths occurring once. As to this clone: Its target is unknown.

V was clipped by 2 bases and J by 4 bases, with 12 bases between them. The germline V gene encodes CDR1 MRHNA and CDR2 SNTAGT. CDR3 length: 15 residues. The chain is built from TRBV6-4 and TRBJ1-3; TRBD1 might be the D (6 bases). The source material was peripheral blood, sampled on day 0 of AZD1222 vaccination. The source is an adult in good health. As DNA, the CDR3 is TGTGCCAGCAGTGACCAGGGGCGGGGAGGAAACACCATATATTTT. Amino acid sequence: CASSDQGRGGNTIYF.